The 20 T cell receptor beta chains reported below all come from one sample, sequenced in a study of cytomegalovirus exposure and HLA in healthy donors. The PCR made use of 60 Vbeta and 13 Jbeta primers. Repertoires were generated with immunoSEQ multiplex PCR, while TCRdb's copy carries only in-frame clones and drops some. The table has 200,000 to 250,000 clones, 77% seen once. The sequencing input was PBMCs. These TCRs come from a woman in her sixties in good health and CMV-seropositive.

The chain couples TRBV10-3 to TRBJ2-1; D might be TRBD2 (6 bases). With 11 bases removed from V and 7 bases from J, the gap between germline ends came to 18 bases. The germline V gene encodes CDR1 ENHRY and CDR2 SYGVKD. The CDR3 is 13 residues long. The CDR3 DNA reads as TGTGCCGCGTGGGACTTCGGAGGTAATGAGCAGTTCTTC. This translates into CAAWDFGGNEQFF.

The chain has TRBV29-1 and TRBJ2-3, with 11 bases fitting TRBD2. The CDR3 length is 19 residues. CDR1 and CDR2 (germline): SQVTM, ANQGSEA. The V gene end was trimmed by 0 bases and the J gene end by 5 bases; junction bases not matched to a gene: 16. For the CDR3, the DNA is TGCAGCGTTGAAGATTCAACCGAAGCTAGCGGGAGGTTTGGAGATACGCAGTATTTT. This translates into CSVEDSTEASGRFGDTQYF.

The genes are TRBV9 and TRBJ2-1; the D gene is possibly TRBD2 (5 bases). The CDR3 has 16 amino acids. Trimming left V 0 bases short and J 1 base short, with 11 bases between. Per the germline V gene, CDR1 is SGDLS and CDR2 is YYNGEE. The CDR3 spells CASSVVGSGSYNEQFF. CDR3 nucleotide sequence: TGTGCCAGCAGCGTAGTGGGTTCGGGGTCCTACAATGAGCAGTTCTTC.

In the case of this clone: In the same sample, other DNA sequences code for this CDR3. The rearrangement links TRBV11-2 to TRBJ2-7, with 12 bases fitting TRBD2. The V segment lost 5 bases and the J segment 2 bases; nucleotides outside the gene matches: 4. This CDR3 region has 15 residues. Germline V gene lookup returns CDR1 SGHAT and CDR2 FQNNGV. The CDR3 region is CASSPRTSGTYEQYF. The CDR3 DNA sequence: TGTGCCAGCAGCCCCCGGACTAGCGGGACCTACGAGCAGTACTTC. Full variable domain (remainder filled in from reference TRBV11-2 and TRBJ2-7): EAGVAQSPRYKIIEKRQSVAFWCNPISGHATLYWYQQILGQGPKLLIQFQNNGVVDDSQLPKDRFSAERLKGVDSTLKIQPAKLEDSAVYLCASSPRTSGTYEQYFGPGTRLTVT.

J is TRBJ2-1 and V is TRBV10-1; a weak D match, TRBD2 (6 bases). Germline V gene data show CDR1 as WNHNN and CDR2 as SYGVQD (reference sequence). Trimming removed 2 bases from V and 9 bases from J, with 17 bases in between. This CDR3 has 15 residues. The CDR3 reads CASSESRRERFEQFF. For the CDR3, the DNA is TGCGCCAGCAGTGAGAGTCGACGGGAGAGATTTGAGCAGTTCTTC.

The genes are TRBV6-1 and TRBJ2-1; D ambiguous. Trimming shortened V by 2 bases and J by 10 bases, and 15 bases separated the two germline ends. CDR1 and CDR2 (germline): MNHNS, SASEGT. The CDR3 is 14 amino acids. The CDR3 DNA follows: TGTGCCAGCAGTGAACAGGTTTCCTTTGTGGAGCAGTTCTTC. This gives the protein CASSEQVSFVEQFF.

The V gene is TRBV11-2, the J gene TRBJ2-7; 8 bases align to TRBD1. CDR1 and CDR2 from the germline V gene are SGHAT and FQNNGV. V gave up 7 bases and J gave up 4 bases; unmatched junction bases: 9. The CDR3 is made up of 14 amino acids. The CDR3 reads CASTPDRERYEQYF. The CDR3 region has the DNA TGTGCCAGCACCCCGGACAGGGAAAGGTACGAGCAGTACTTC.

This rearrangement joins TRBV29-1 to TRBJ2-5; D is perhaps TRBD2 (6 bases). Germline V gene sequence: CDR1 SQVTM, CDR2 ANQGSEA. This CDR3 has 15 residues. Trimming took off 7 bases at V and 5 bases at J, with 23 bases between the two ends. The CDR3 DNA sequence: TGCAGCGCCGCGGGGCTCAGGGAACAGAGGGAGACCCAGTACTTC. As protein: CSAAGLREQRETQYF. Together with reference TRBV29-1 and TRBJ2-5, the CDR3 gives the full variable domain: SAVISQKPSRDICQRGTSLTIQCQVDSQVTMMFWYRQQPGQSLTLIATANQGSEATYESGFVIDKFPISRPNLTFSTLTVSNMSPEDSSIYLCSAAGLREQRETQYFGPGTRLLVL.

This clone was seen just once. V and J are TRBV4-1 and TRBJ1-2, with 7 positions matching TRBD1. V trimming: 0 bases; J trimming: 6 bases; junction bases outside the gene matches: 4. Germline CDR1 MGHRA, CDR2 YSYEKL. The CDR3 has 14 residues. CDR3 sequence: CASSQDGRGNGYTF. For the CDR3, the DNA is TGCGCCAGCAGCCAAGACGGCAGGGGGAATGGCTACACCTTC.

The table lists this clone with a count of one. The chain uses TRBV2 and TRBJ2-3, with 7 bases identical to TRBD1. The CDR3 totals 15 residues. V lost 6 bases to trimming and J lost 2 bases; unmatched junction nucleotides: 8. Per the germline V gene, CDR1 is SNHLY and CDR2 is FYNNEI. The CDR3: CASRDRLWNTDTQYF. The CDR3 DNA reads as TGTGCCAGCAGGGACAGGCTGTGGAACACAGATACGCAGTATTTT.

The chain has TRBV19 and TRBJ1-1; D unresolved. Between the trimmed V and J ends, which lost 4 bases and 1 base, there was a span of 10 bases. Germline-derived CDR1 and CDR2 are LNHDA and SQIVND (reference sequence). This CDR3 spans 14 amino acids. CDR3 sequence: CASSNPLRNTEAFF. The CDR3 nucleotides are TGTGCCAGTAGTAACCCCCTCAGGAACACTGAAGCTTTCTTT.

The CDR3 protein is CATMDRVGETQYF. The CDR3 region has the DNA TGTGCCACAATGGACAGGGTCGGAGAGACCCAGTACTTC. The chain couples TRBV19 to TRBJ2-5, with 8 bases that match TRBD1. CDR1 LNHDA and CDR2 SQIVND come from the germline V gene (reference sequence). Trimming removed 10 bases from V and 4 bases from J; junction bases left unmatched: 8. The CDR3 loop spans 13 amino acids.

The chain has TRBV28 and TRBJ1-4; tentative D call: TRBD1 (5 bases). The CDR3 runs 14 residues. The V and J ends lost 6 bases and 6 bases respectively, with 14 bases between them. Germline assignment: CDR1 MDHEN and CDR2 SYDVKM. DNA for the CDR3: TGTGCCAGCAGCTTGGCGGGGCGGGATGAAAAACTGTTTTTT. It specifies CASSLAGRDEKLFF. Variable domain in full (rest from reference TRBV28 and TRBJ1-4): DVKVTQSSRYLVKRTGEKVFLECVQDMDHENMFWYRQDPGLGLRLIYFSYDVKMKEKGDIPEGYSVSREKKERFSLILESASTNQTSMYLCASSLAGRDEKLFFGSGTQLSVL.

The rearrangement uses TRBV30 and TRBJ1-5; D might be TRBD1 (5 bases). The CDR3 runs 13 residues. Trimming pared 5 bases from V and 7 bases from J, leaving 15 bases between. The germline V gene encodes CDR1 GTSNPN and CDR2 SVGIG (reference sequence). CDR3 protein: CAWGGGNGQPQHF. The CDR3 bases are TGTGCCTGGGGGGGAGGCAATGGACAGCCCCAGCATTTT.

The CDR3: CASSESRGSHTEAFF. As DNA, the CDR3 is TGTGCCAGCAGCGAGTCCAGGGGATCGCACACTGAAGCTTTCTTT. The V and J genes are TRBV9 and TRBJ1-1; the D gene is possibly TRBD1 (6 bases). The CDR3 is made up of 15 amino acids. V lost 3 bases to trimming and J lost 3 bases, with 15 bases between them. CDR1 is SGDLS, CDR2 YYNGEE, per germline.

The CDR3 reads CASSTDRSGNTIYF. The DNA for the CDR3 is TGCGCCAGCAGTACCGACAGATCTGGAAACACCATATATTTT. The chain carries TRBV10-1 and TRBJ1-3, with D possibly being TRBD1 (5 bases). In germline, CDR1 is WNHNN, CDR2 SYGVQD (reference sequence). The CDR3 consists of 14 residues. Trimming pared 5 bases from V and 1 base from J, leaving 9 bases between.

CDR3 sequence: CASSKGLGAGETQYF. Written as DNA, the CDR3 is TGTGCCAGCAGTAAGGGTTTGGGGGCTGGGGAGACCCAGTACTTC. This chain uses TRBV7-3 with TRBJ2-5; perhaps TRBD1 as D (6 bases). V was pared by 6 bases and J by 5 bases, with 19 bases between. The CDR3 spans 15 residues. Looked up from germline, CDR1 is SGHTA and CDR2 is FQGTGA.

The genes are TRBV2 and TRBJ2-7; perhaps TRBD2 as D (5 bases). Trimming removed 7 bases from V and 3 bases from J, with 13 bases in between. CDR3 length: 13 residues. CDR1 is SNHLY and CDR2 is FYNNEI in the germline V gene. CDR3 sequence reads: CASNRLSHYEQYF. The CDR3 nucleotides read TGTGCCAGCAATCGACTATCACACTACGAGCAGTACTTC.

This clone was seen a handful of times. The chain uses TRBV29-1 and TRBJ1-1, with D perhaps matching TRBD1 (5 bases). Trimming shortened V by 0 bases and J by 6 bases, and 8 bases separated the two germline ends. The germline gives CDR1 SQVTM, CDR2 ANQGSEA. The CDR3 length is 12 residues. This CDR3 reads CSVEDPGSEAFF. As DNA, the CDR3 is TGCAGCGTTGAAGATCCAGGGTCTGAAGCTTTCTTT.

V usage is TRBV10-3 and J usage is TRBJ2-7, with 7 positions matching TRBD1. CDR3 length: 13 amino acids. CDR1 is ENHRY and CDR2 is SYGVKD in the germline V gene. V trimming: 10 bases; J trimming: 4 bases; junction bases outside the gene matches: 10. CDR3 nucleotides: TGTGCCACCGGACCACAGGGGATGTACGAGCAGTACTTC. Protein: CATGPQGMYEQYF.